Sequencing of this T cell receptor (beta chain) was carried out in a study of blood T cell repertoires in COVID-19. Per the original data handling: Reference gene primer amplification in the assay estimated nucleated cell counts. Sequencing was performed with immunoSEQ multiplex PCR; in TCRdb, only in-frame clones are kept and a portion is missing. V, J and clone size derive from that table, while D and trimming were established from the DNA sequence. The sample records approximately 300,000 clones, roughly nine tenths being singletons. Germline loops: CDR1 MDHEN, CDR2 SYDVKM. This CDR3 comprises 15 residues. J was trimmed by 3 bases and V by 7 bases; bases with no gene match: 8. Participant ages covered about 18 to 95 years across 24 US areas.

The chain carries TRBV28 and TRBJ2-7, with 11 positions matching TRBD1. Source material: PBMCs or T cells enriched from blood (not recorded which). The receptor was isolated from a woman younger than 35 who had recovered from COVID-19. Here the CDR3 reads CASITGTGGNYEQYF. In nucleotides, the CDR3 is TGTGCCAGCATTACCGGGACAGGGGGTAACTACGAGCAGTACTTC.